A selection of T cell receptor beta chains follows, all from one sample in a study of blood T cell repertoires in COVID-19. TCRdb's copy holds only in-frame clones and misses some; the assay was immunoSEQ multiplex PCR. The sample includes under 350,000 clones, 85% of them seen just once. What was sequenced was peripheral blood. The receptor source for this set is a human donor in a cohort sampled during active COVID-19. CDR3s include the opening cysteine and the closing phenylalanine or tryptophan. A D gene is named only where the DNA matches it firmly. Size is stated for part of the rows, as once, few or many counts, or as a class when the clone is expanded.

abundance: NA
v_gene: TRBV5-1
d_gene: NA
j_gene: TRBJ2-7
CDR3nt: TGCGCCAGCAGCCTCACAGGGCACGAGCAGTACTTC
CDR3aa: CASSLTGHEQYF

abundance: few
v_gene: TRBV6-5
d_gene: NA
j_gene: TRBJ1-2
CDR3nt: TGTGCCAGCAGCGAGGTCCCTGTTAGTGGCTACACCTTC
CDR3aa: CASSEVPVSGYTF

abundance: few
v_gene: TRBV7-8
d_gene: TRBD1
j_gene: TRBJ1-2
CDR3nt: TGTGCCAGCAGCCCTCGATCCGGGACAGTCTTCGTGAAGGGCTACACCTTC
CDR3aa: CASSPRSGTVFVKGYTF

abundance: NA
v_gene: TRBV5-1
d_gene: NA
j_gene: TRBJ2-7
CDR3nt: TGCGCCAGCAGCCCAAACTCCTACGAGCAGTACTTC
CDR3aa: CASSPNSYEQYF

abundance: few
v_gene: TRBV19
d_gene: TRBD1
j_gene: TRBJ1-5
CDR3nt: TGTGCCAGTAGTATCTTTTCAGGGACAGGTCAGCCCCAGCATTTT
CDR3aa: CASSIFSGTGQPQHF

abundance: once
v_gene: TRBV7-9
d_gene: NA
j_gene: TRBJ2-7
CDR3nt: TGTGCCAGCAGCTCCGGGGCGGGGTTTCCTAGGGAGCAGTACTTC
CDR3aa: CASSSGAGFPREQYF

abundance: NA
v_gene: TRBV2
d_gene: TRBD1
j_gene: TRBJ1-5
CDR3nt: TGTGCCAGCACTGGAGGGACAGGGGACCTTCGGGAACCCCAGCATTTT
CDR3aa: CASTGGTGDLREPQHF

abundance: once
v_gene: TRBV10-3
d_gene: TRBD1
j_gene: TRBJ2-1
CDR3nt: TGTGCCATCAGTGAGTCGAGGACAGGGTTGTACAATGAGCAGTTCTTC
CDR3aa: CAISESRTGLYNEQFF

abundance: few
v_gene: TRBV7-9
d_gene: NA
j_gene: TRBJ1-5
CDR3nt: TGTGCCAGCAGCCGATCCACAGAGTCTAATCAGCCCCAGCATTTT
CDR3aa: CASSRSTESNQPQHF

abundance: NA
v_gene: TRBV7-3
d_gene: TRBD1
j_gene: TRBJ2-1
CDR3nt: TGTGCCACCTCTCCGACAGGGAAGGATGAGCAGTTCTTC
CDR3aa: CATSPTGKDEQFF

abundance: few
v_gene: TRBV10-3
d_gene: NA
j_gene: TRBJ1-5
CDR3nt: TGTGCCATCAGTGGACAAAATCAGCCCCAGCATTTT
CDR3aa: CAISGQNQPQHF

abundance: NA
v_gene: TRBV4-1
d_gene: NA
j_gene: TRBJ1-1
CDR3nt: TGCGCCAGCAGCCAAAGGGAGGGAGACACTGAAGCTTTCTTT
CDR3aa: CASSQREGDTEAFF

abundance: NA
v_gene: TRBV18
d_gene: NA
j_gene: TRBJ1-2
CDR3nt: TGTGCCAGCTCACCCGGGAAGAGTTATGGCTACACCTTC
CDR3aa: CASSPGKSYGYTF

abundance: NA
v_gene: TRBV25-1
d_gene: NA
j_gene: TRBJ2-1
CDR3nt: TGTGCCAGCACCCCCGGGAGCTCCTACAATGAGCAGTTCTTC
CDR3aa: CASTPGSSYNEQFF

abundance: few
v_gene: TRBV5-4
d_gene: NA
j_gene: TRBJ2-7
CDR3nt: TGTGCCAGCAGCTTGACCCTCCAAGATAGCGAGCAGTACTTC
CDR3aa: CASSLTLQDSEQYF

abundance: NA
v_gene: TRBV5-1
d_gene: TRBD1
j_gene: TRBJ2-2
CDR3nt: TGCGCCAGCAGCACAGGGGATTTCCGGGAGCTGTTTTTT
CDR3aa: CASSTGDFRELFF

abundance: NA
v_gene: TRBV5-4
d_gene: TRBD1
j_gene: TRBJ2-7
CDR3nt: TGTGCCAGCAGCCCCCGGGACAGGCAGTACGAGCAGTACTTC
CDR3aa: CASSPRDRQYEQYF

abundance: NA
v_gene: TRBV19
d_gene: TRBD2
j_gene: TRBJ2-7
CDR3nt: TGTGCCAGTAGTATAGATCGGGAGGGACCTACGAAGCAGTACTTC
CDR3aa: CASSIDREGPTKQYF

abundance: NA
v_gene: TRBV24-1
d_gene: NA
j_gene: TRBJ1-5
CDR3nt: TGTGCCACCAGTTTTTTTCAGGGGCAAAATCAGCCCCAGCATTTT
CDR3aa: CATSFFQGQNQPQHF

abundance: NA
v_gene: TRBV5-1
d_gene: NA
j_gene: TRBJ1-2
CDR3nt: TGCGCCAGCAGCGAGACAGACCCGATCTATGGCTACACCTTC
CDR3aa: CASSETDPIYGYTF

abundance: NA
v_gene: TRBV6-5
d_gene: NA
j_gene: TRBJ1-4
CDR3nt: TGTGCCAGCAGCCGCCGGGACAAATCCGAAAAACTGTTTTTT
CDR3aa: CASSRRDKSEKLFF

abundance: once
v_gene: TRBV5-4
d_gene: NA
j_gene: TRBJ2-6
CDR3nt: TGTGCCAGCAGCTTGGCCTTACAGGCCTCTGGGGCCAACGTCCTGACTTTC
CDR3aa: CASSLALQASGANVLTF

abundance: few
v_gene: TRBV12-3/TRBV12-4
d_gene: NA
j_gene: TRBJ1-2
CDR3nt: TGTGCCAGCAGTTTGTACAGGCTAAAAGGCTACACCTTC
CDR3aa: CASSLYRLKGYTF

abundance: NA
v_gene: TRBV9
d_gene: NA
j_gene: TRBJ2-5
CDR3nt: TGTGCCAGCAGCCTTACGGGGGAAGAGACCCAGTACTTC
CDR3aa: CASSLTGEETQYF

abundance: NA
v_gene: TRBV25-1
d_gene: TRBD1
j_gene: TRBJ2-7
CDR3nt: TGTGCCAGCAGTGAGGGACAGGGGGCCTACGAGCAGTACTTC
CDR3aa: CASSEGQGAYEQYF

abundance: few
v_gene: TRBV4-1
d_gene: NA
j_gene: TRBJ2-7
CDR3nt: TGCGCCAGCAGCCTAAGGAGGGACTACGAGCAGTACTTC
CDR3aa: CASSLRRDYEQYF

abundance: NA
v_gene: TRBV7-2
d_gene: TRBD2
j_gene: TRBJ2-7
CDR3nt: TGTGCCAGCAGCTTGGAGCGGGGGGGGCCCTACGAGCAGTACTTC
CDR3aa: CASSLERGGPYEQYF

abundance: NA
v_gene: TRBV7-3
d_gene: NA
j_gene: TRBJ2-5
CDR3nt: TGTGCCAGCAGCCGAGGACAGCAAGAGACCCAGTACTTC
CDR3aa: CASSRGQQETQYF

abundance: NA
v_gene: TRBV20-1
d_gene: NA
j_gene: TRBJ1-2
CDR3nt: TGCAGTGCTAGGTCAATCTATGGCTACACCTTC
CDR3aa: CSARSIYGYTF

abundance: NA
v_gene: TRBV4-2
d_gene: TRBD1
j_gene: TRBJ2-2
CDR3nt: TGTGCCAGCAGCCCCAGGACAGGGGGTCCCGGGGAGCTGTTTTTT
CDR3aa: CASSPRTGGPGELFF

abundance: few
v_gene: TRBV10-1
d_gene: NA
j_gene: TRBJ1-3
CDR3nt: TGCGCCAGCAGACGGGACTCTGGAAACACCATATATTTT
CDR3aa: CASRRDSGNTIYF

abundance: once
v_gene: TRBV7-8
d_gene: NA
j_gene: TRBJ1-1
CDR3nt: TGTGCCAGCAGCTTACGCAGGTCTGACACTGAAGCTTTCTTT
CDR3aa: CASSLRRSDTEAFF

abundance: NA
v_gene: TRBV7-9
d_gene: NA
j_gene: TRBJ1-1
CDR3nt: TGTGCCAGCCGCGGGGTACCTTCGAACACTGAAGCTTTCTTT
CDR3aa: CASRGVPSNTEAFF

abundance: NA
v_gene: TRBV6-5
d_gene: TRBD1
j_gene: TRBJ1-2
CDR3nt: TGTGCCAGCAGTTACTCTGCAGGGGGAGAAGGCTACACCTTC
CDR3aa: CASSYSAGGEGYTF

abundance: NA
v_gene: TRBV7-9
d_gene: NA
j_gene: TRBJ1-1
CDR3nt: TGTGCCAGCAGCTTAGTTATGAGTTTGAACACTGAAGCTTTCTTT
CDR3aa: CASSLVMSLNTEAFF

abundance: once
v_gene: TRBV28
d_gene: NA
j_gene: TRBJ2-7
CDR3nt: TGTGCCAGCAGTTTCAGTCTAGCGATCCTAAACTACGAGCAGTACTTC
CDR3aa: CASSFSLAILNYEQYF

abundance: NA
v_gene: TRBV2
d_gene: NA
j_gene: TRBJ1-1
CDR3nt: TGTGCCAGCAGTGAATCGTGGCGCAGGTCGGAAGCTTTCTTT
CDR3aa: CASSESWRRSEAFF

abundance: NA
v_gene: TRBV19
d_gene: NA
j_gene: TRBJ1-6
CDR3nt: TGTGCCAGTACCGGGACTTACTTGTCCAACTATAATTCACCCCTCCACTTT
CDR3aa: CASTGTYLSNYNSPLHF

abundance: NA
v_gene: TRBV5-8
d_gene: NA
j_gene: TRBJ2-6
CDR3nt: TGTGCCAGCAGCTTGGCGGTCCTATCTGGGGCCAACGTCCTGACTTTC
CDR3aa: CASSLAVLSGANVLTF

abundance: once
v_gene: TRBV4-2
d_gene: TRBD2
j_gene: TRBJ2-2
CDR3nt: TGTGCCAGCGGGCCGCCCCGGGGGGAGAACACCGGGGAGCTGTTTTTT
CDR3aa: CASGPPRGENTGELFF

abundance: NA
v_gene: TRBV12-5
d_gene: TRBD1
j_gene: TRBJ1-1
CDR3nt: TGTGCTAGTGGTGCGGGACAGGGTGTGAAAGCTTTCTTT
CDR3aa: CASGAGQGVKAFF

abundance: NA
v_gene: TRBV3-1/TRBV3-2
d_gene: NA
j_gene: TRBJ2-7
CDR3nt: TGTGCCAGCAGCCAAGATCGGAGGGGTGCGCACGAGCAGTACTTC
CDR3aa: CASSQDRRGAHEQYF

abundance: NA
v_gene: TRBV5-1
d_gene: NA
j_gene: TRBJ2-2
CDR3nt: TGCGCCAGCAGCTTGCTGAGTCTCCGTGACGGGGAGCTGTTTTTT
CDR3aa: CASSLLSLRDGELFF

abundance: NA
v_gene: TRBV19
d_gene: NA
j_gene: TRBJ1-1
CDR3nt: TGTGCCAGTAGTATAGGCCAGGCCATGAACACTGAAGCTTTCTTT
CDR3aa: CASSIGQAMNTEAFF

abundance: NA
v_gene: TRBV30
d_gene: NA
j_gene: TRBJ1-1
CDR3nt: TGTGCCTGGACAGCGGGGTTTCAAGCTTTCTTT
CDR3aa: CAWTAGFQAFF

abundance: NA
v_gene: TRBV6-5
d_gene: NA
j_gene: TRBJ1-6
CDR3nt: TGTGCCAGCGAGAACTCCTATAATTCACCCCTCCACTTT
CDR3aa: CASENSYNSPLHF

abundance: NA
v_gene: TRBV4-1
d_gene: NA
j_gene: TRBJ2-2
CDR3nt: TGCGCCAGCAGCCAAGTTGGGCCCGGCGGGGAGCTGTTTTTT
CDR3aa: CASSQVGPGGELFF

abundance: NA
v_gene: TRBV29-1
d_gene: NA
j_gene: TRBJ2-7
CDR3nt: TGCAGCGTCGCGGTGGGGGGGGCGTGGGAGCAGTACTTC
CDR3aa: CSVAVGGAWEQYF

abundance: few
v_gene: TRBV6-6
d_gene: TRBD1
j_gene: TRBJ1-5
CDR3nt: TGTGCCAGCACCGACAGGGGCGCAAGCAATCAGCCCCAGCATTTT
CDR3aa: CASTDRGASNQPQHF

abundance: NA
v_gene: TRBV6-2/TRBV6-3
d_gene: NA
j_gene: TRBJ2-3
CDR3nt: TGTGCCAGCAGTTACAGGCACCTAGCTTCCACAGATACGCAGTATTTT
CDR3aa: CASSYRHLASTDTQYF

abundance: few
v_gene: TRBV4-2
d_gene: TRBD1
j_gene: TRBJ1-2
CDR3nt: TGTGCCAGCAGCCAAGACAGGGGGCATAGCTATGGCTACACCTTC
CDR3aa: CASSQDRGHSYGYTF

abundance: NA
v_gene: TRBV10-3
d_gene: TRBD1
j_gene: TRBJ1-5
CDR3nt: TGTGCCACCCGGGACAGTTCTAGCAATCAGCCCCAGCATTTT
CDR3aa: CATRDSSSNQPQHF